This T cell receptor (beta chain) was found in a study of blood T cell repertoires in COVID-19. Study background: Sample material is recorded as cDNA or gDNA derived from T cells, B-cell-depleted T cells, or PBMCs.

In Cohort 3, a recovered donor had either two negative PCRs, clearance, or symptom resolution. As handled by the study authors: The assay estimated nucleated cells by amplifying reference gene primers. Here immunoSEQ multiplex PCR was the method, and the copy in TCRdb shows in-frame clones only, minus some. The V and J calls and clone size are taken from that table; D and trimming were inferred from the DNA. The sample holds 250,000 to 300,000 clones, roughly 86% seen once. This clone was seen just once. The CDR3 runs 16 residues. The sequenced sample was PBMCs or T cells enriched from blood (not recorded which). The chain employs TRBV21-1 and TRBJ1-5; TRBD1, the table's D call, lacks a check against the DNA. TRBV21-1 is labeled a pseudogene. The TCR was taken from a woman in her sixties or seventies who had recovered from COVID-19. CDR3 residues: CASSPRTGPSNQPQHF. Here the CDR3 DNA reads TGTGCCAGCAGCCCTCGGACAGGCCCTAGCAATCAGCCCCAGCATTTT.